This entry lists 4 T cell receptor beta chains sequenced from one sample in a study of CD8 T cells in Susac syndrome (dated by TCRdb to 2018 to 2020). The library relied on the immunoSEQ multiplex PCR assay. RNA was extracted with the RNeasy kit and 0.5 to 1 ug was reverse transcribed using random hexamers. TCRdb reworked the public reads: Q25 trimming with fastp, MiXCR clone assembly, productive beta chains retained. Entries are consolidated by CDR3 protein sequence, retaining the most common genes and DNA. The sample table contains a few hundred thousand distinct CDR3 sequences; only one count was recorded for 95% of them. Clones ranked in the top ten supply 0.085% to 0.095% of the sample. The sequencing input was CD4+ T cells from PBMCs. The source is a human donor with multiple sclerosis.

J is TRBJ2-2 and V is TRBV29-1; 7 bases are a match to TRBD2. The CDR3 loop spans 14 amino acids. V was pared by 7 bases and J by 2 bases, with 7 bases of the junction left unmatched. The germline V gene has CDR1 SQVTM and CDR2 ANQGSEA. CDR3 nucleotide sequence: TGCAGCGCCCACCCGGGGGGTAACACCGGGGAGCTGTTTTTT. Protein sequence: CSAHPGGNTGELFF.

This clonotype was observed a handful of times. The CDR3 region has the DNA TGTGCCAGCTCCGGTGGAGCCTCCTACGAGCAGTACTTC. Residues: CASSGGASYEQYF. The rearrangement links TRBV2 to TRBJ2-7; D call uncertain. CDR1 is SNHLY and CDR2 is FYNNEI in the germline V gene. V was shortened by 8 bases and J by 0 bases, with 11 bases between the two germline ends. The CDR3 loop spans 13 amino acids.

V usage is TRBV7-2 and J usage is TRBJ2-5, with D perhaps TRBD1 or TRBD2 (5 bases each). CDR3 length: 15 amino acids. The germline V and J ends were trimmed by 1 base and 7 bases, with 16 bases remaining between them. Germline V gene lookup returns CDR1 SGHTA and CDR2 FQGNSA. Written as DNA, the CDR3 is TGTGCCAGCAGCTTAGGAGGGGCAGCCACACCGACCCAGTACTTC. This codes for CASSLGGAATPTQYF. The full variable domain, with the rest looked up from reference TRBV7-2 and TRBJ2-5, is GAGVSQSPSNKVTEKGKDVELRCDPISGHTALYWYRQSLGQGLEFLIYFQGNSAPDKSGLPSDRFSAERTGGSVSTLTIQRTQQEDSAVYLCASSLGGAATPTQYFGPGTRLLVL.

This clonotype was detected once. The V gene is TRBV4-1, the J gene TRBJ2-3; TRBD2 matches at 9 bases. Germline V CDR1 and CDR2: MGHRA, YSYEKL. The V and J ends lost 0 bases and 0 bases, in that order; junction bases with no gene match: 10. The CDR3 consists of 19 residues. CDR3 in amino acids: CASSQDAAGGGLSTDTQYF. The CDR3 DNA follows: TGCGCCAGCAGCCAAGATGCAGCGGGGGGCGGCCTGAGCACAGATACGCAGTATTTT.